A single T cell receptor (beta chain) is shown here with its context. CDR1 is MGHRA, CDR2 YSYEKL, per germline. This CDR3 comprises 14 residues. The V end lost 3 bases, the J end lost 11 bases, and 16 bases lay between the germline ends. This record belongs to a study of T-cell memory formation after mild COVID-19. TCRdb itself ran the 5' RACE reads through MiXCR, one entry per CDR3 protein. The table records 65,000 to 95,000 distinct CDR3 sequences, 9.5% to 15% of them present only once. This sequence joins TRBV4-1 and TRBJ1-4; D call uncertain. The receptor comes from a man in his late teens or twenties who had mild COVID-19 (a few samples of this study predate the infection). Cell type and time point are not known. Material: PBMCs or a T cell subset sorted from them (not recorded which). In DNA form, the CDR3 reads TGCGCCAGCAGCCAGATAATGGACGGCTCGAAACTGTTTTTT. Amino acid sequence: CASSQIMDGSKLFF.